This T cell receptor beta chain is drawn from a study of blood T cell repertoires in COVID-19. In the study overall: Specimens from acute and convalescent COVID-19 originated in the United States, Italy and Spain. Nucleic acid was either cDNA or gDNA, and it came from T cells, B-cell-depleted T cells, or PBMCs.

Participants were aged about 18 to 89 years from around 25 US areas. As processed by the authors: Amplifying reference gene primers gave estimates of nucleated cell counts. This table comes from immunoSEQ multiplex PCR, and its TCRdb copy is limited to in-frame clones, with some not included. V, J and clone size are taken as reported in that table, and D and trimming were inferred from the DNA itself. In the table there are some 250,000 clones, approximately 90% of which are singletons. Unmatched junction bases numbered 4, after V lost 3 bases and J lost 0 bases. Germline CDR1 is MNHNS and CDR2 is SASEGT. The CDR3 covers 16 residues.

V and J are TRBV6-1 and TRBJ1-1, with 10 nucleotides matching TRBD1. The source of this sequence is a woman aged 40-49 years with acute COVID-19. Sequencing was performed on PBMCs or T cells enriched from blood (not recorded which). CDR3 nucleotides: TGTGCCAGCAGTGACCCAGGGACAGGGGTGAACACTGAAGCTTTCTTT. Translated, it gives CASSDPGTGVNTEAFF.